This T cell receptor (beta chain) was recorded in a study of blood T cells in healthy people across ages. Ten or more counts support this clonotype. Its antigen remains unidentified. PCR was performed a second time for roughly 7 to 12 cycles using a sample-barcoded 5' primer and a J-beta primer mix. TCRdb reprocessed the 5' RACE reads with MiXCR, giving one entry per CDR3 protein. The table lists 650,000 to 700,000 distinct CDR3 sequences, roughly 32% of them singletons. Whole-study findings and limits: Aged donors had fewer naive CD4+ cells and lower diversity than long-lived donors. The CMV status of each donor remained undetermined, and this could have confounded shifts in expanded clonotypes. Across samples, TCR beta diversity tracked strongly with naive T cell percentage.

The CDR3 is 15 residues long. V lost 3 bases to trimming and J lost 9 bases; unmatched junction nucleotides: 11. Per the germline V gene, CDR1 is SGHTA and CDR2 is FQGNSA. Researchers collected about 10 milliliters of peripheral blood from every single donor. The rearrangement links TRBV7-2 to TRBJ2-1; 7 nucleotides line up with TRBD2. The specimen was blood. The sequence was collected from a woman of 80 years or more in good health. The CDR3 protein is CASSFSGVTSGEQFF. The CDR3 DNA is TGTGCCAGCAGCTTCAGCGGGGTAACCTCGGGTGAGCAGTTCTTC.